The 21 T cell receptor beta chains below come from one sample, sequenced in a study of CD8 T cells in ankylosing spondylitis (dated by TCRdb to 2015 to 2018). What the study reported, not specific to this receptor: A TCR beta motif made up of several highly homologous amino acid variants appeared to be characteristic of blood from ankylosing spondylitis patients.

Their antigens are not known. Library preparation was by 5' RACE. The listed sequencing device is Illumina HiSeq 2500. TCRdb trimmed the raw reads at Q25, called clones with MiXCR and kept productive beta chains. Identical CDR3 proteins give one entry, which carries the most common genes and DNA. This sample lists about 800,000 distinct CDR3 sequences; approximately 12% were detected once. The biggest ten clones account for approximately 0.5% of the sample. The specimen was blood, either unsorted or a sorted T cell fraction (not recorded which). These receptors were obtained from a male donor with ankylosing spondylitis.

The rearrangement uses TRBV18 and TRBJ2-2; TRBD1 aligns across 7 bases. V dropped 6 bases and J dropped 5; count of bases not matched to a gene: 12. Germline lookup yields CDR1 KGHSH and CDR2 LQKENI. The CDR3 runs 16 residues. CDR3 coding DNA: TGTGCCAGCTCCGCACTTCGGACAGGAAAAACCGGGGAGCTGTTTTTT. It yields the protein CASSALRTGKTGELFF.

The CDR3 nucleotides are TGCAGTGCTAGAGCTCGGACAGGGAACACCGGGGAGCTGTTTTTT. It codes for CSARARTGNTGELFF. The J gene is TRBJ2-2, the V gene TRBV20-1, with TRBD1 matching over 7 bases. With 1 base clipped from V and 1 base from J, the junction kept 3 bases outside the gene matches. Germline V gene data show CDR1 as DFQATT and CDR2 as SNEGSKA (reference sequence). The CDR3 is 15 amino acids.

V is TRBV5-5 and J is TRBJ2-1; 7 bases fit TRBD1. CDR1 and CDR2 from the germline V gene are SGHKS and YYEKEE (reference sequence). The CDR3 covers 16 residues. The trim removed 3 bases at V and 3 bases at J, leaving 9 bases unmatched. This CDR3 is CASSSRGTAIYNEQFF. The CDR3 DNA reads TGTGCCAGCAGCTCTAGGGGGACAGCGATCTACAATGAGCAGTTCTTC.

Ten or more counts support this clonotype. The chain links TRBV7-3 to TRBJ1-1; D not resolved. The CDR3 has 13 residues. V lost 2 bases, J lost 2 bases, and 6 bases lay in between. The germline V gene has CDR1 SGHTA and CDR2 FQGTGA. The CDR3 nucleotides read TGTGCCAGCAGCTTAGAGTCAAACACTGAAGCTTTCTTT. Amino acid sequence: CASSLESNTEAFF.

The chain is built from TRBV29-1 and TRBJ2-3; D uncertain. V was cut by 5 bases and J by 1 base, with 13 bases left in between. Germline-derived CDR1 and CDR2 are SQVTM and ANQGSEA. CDR3 length: 14 residues. The CDR3 sequence is CSVMDGFRTDTQYF. The CDR3 DNA follows: TGCAGCGTTATGGATGGATTCCGCACAGATACGCAGTATTTT.

The rearrangement uses TRBV24-1 and TRBJ1-4; D is unresolved. From germline, CDR1 is KGHDR and CDR2 SFDVKD. The CDR3 is 16 amino acids. Trimming stripped 0 bases from V and 10 bases from J, with 17 bases between. The CDR3 here is CATSDLQRGPEGKLFF. The CDR3 nucleotides read TGTGCCACCAGTGATTTGCAACGAGGGCCAGAAGGAAAACTGTTTTTT.

The V call is TRBV5-1, the J call TRBJ1-2, with D unresolved. Trimming removed 0 bases at V and 1 base at J, with 13 bases between. CDR1 and CDR2 from the germline V gene are SGHRS and YFSETQ. CDR3 length equals 16 residues. DNA of the CDR3: TGCGCCAGCAGCTTGGTGGAGGGTGGAGGTAACTATGGCTACACCTTC. It encodes CASSLVEGGGNYGYTF.

This clonotype showed up just a few times. The V gene is TRBV20-1, the J gene TRBJ2-5; TRBD2 is a possible D gene (6 bases). This CDR3 contains 11 residues. Trimming took 4 bases from V and 7 from J, leaving 10 bases between them. The V gene's germline CDR1 is DFQATT and CDR2 SNEGSKA (reference sequence). This CDR3 reads CSATRRGTQYF. DNA for the CDR3: TGCAGTGCTACCCGGCGGGGGACCCAGTACTTC.

This clonotype was counted between two and nine times. The genes are TRBV27 and TRBJ2-1; TRBD1 or TRBD2 may be the D gene (5 bases each). The CDR3 is 13 residues long. Looked up from germline, CDR1 is MNHEY and CDR2 is SMNVEV (reference sequence). V lost 5 bases, J lost 8 bases, and 13 bases lay in between. The DNA of the CDR3 is TGTGCCAGCAGTCTCCGGGACGCCGATGAGCAGTTCTTC. It yields the protein CASSLRDADEQFF.

This clonotype turned up a few times. The chain has TRBV29-1 and TRBJ2-3, with unresolved D. Trimming stripped 7 bases from V and 6 bases from J, with 14 bases between. The germline V gene has CDR1 SQVTM and CDR2 ANQGSEA. This CDR3 region has 12 residues. The CDR3 reads CSARIPMDTQYF. In DNA, the CDR3 is TGCAGCGCCCGAATACCAATGGATACGCAGTATTTT.

This clonotype was seen a few times. The chain carries TRBV5-1 and TRBJ2-1, with 9 bases that match TRBD1. The germline V gene has CDR1 SGHRS and CDR2 YFSETQ. This CDR3 contains 15 residues. V shed 7 bases and J 7 bases; nucleotides not matched to a gene: 12. This chain's CDR3 is CASARPGQGVNEQFF. CDR3 nucleotides: TGCGCCAGCGCACGTCCGGGACAGGGTGTTAATGAGCAGTTCTTC.

The chain joins TRBV7-6 to TRBJ1-4; D is uncertain. Germline CDR1 and CDR2: SGHVS and FNYEAQ. The CDR3 runs 15 residues. V shed 2 bases and J shed 8 bases, with 15 bases lying between them. CDR3 bases: TGTGCCAGCAGCTTAATGAGAGTCGCGGGGGAAAAACTGTTTTTT. Translation gives CASSLMRVAGEKLFF.

This chain joins TRBV29-1 and TRBJ1-1; D unresolved. CDR1 is SQVTM and CDR2 is ANQGSEA in the germline V gene. The CDR3 length is 13 residues. Trimming took off 4 bases at V and 0 bases at J, with 9 bases between the two ends. The CDR3 region is CSVGGKMNTEAFF. The DNA for the CDR3 is TGCAGCGTTGGGGGTAAAATGAACACTGAAGCTTTCTTT. Full variable domain (missing parts from reference TRBV29-1 and TRBJ1-1): SAVISQKPSRDICQRGTSLTIQCQVDSQVTMMFWYRQQPGQSLTLIATANQGSEATYESGFVIDKFPISRPNLTFSTLTVSNMSPEDSSIYLCSVGGKMNTEAFFGQGTRLTVV.

This clonotype was seen only a few times. J is TRBJ2-3 and V is TRBV10-3; D is unresolved. This CDR3 is 13 amino acids long. The germline CDR1 and CDR2 sequences are ENHRY and SYGVKD. V lost 10 bases and J lost 0, with 11 bases in between. The CDR3 DNA reads as TGTGCCACCCAAGCCGTAAGCACAGATACGCAGTATTTT. Amino acids: CATQAVSTDTQYF.

This chain uses TRBV14 with TRBJ1-2; 9 positions agree with TRBD1. V dropped 5 bases and J dropped 1; count of bases not matched to a gene: 5. Germline V gene data show CDR1 as SGHDN and CDR2 as FVKESK. This CDR3 has 15 amino acids. The CDR3 here is CASSKPGQGNYGYTF. For the CDR3, the DNA is TGTGCCAGCAGCAAGCCGGGACAGGGTAACTATGGCTACACCTTC.

The CDR3 DNA reads as TGTGCCAGCAGTTGGGGGCAGGGGAGAGGTGGCACCGGGGAGCTGTTTTTT. Its protein product is CASSWGQGRGGTGELFF. The rearrangement links TRBV12-3 or TRBV12-4 to TRBJ2-2, with D possibly being TRBD1 (6 bases). This CDR3 contains 17 residues. Trimming shortened V by 4 bases and J by 4 bases, and 19 bases separated the two germline ends.

V gene TRBV15 combines with J gene TRBJ2-3; D remains ambiguous. Trimming took 4 bases from V and 4 from J, leaving 12 bases between them. Germline V gene data show CDR1 as LNHNV and CDR2 as YYDKDF (reference sequence). The CDR3 is made up of 14 amino acids. CDR3 loop: CATSMRRAPDTQYF. In DNA form, the CDR3 reads TGTGCCACCAGCATGCGACGAGCCCCAGATACGCAGTATTTT.

V and J are TRBV6-1 and TRBJ2-2; D perhaps matches TRBD1 (6 bases). Germline CDR1 is MNHNS and CDR2 is SASEGT. This CDR3 comprises 15 residues. The ends were cut back, 10 bases at V and 3 bases at J, with 18 bases in the middle. CDR3 DNA sequence: TGTGCCATCAAACAGGGAGTAGTAGACACCGGGGAGCTGTTTTTT. Protein: CAIKQGVVDTGELFF.

In its sample, this clonotype was seen many times. V and J are TRBV12-3 or TRBV12-4 and TRBJ1-2; D is possibly TRBD1 (5 bases). V lost 4 bases and J 2 bases, leaving 11 bases between the germline ends. The CDR3 length is 14 residues. For the CDR3, the DNA is TGTGCCAGCAGTTGGGACGGTACCAACTATGGCTACACCTTC. This sequence encodes CASSWDGTNYGYTF.

This clonotype was seen repeatedly, ten times or more. V is TRBV10-3 and J is TRBJ2-2; D is possibly TRBD2 (5 bases). From germline, CDR1 is ENHRY and CDR2 SYGVKD. Trimming stripped 7 bases from V and 3 bases from J, with 15 bases between. This CDR3 is 15 amino acids long. The chain's CDR3 is CAIKARRADTGELFF. In DNA form, the CDR3 reads TGTGCCATCAAGGCACGGCGGGCGGACACCGGGGAGCTGTTTTTT.

This clonotype has just a few counts. CDR3 sequence reads: CSVEESMNTEAFF. CDR3 bases: TGCAGCGTTGAAGAGTCCATGAACACTGAAGCTTTCTTT. The chain links TRBV29-1 to TRBJ1-1, with D unclear. Per the germline V gene, CDR1 is SQVTM and CDR2 is ANQGSEA. V gave up 0 bases and J gave up 0 bases, with 5 bases separating them. This CDR3 contains 13 residues.